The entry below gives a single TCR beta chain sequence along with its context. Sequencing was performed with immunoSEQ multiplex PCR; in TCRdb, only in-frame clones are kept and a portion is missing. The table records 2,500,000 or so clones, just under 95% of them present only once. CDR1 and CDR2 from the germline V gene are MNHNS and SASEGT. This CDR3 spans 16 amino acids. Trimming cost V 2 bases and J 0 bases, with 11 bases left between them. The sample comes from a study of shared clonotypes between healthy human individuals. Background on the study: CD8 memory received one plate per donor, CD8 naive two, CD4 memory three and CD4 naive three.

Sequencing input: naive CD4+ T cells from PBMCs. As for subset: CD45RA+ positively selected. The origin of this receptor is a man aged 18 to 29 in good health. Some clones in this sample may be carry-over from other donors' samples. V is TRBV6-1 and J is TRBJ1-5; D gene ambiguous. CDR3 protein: CASSELEIYSNQPQHF. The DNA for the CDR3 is TGTGCCAGCAGTGAATTGGAGATTTATAGCAATCAGCCCCAGCATTTT.